This paragraph reports one T cell receptor (beta chain). The data belong to a study of blood T cells in healthy people across ages. It was with a sample-barcoded 5' primer and a J-beta primer mix that a second PCR of about 6 to 12 cycles was run. Every sample gave at least 3 million paired-end reads containing CDR3. TCRdb independently ran MiXCR on the 5' RACE reads; one entry per CDR3 protein. The table shows some 710,000 distinct CDR3 sequences, with around half occurring only once. PBMCs were isolated at a quantity of at least 7 million per sample. The sample was blood. The TCR sequence derives from an older man in good health.

CDR3 sequence (DNA): TGTGCCAGTAGTATAGATGCGGGGGGCCTCAATACGCAGTATTTT. This encodes CASSIDAGGLNTQYF. The chain has TRBV19 and TRBJ2-3; TRBD2 agrees at 8 bases. Germline values: CDR1 LNHDA, CDR2 SQIVND (reference sequence). The CDR3 spans 15 residues. Trimming cost V 0 bases and J 7 bases; bases outside gene matches: 6.